This TCR beta chain came from a study of blood T cell repertoires in COVID-19. The CDR3 covers 14 residues. With 10 bases removed from V and 1 base from J, the gap between germline ends came to 15 bases. Germline V gene data show CDR1 as MDHEN and CDR2 as SYDVKM. Libraries were prepared by immunoSEQ multiplex PCR; TCRdb keeps only in-frame clonotypes and omits some of them. The sample contains hundreds of thousands of clones, over 75% of which appear only once. The sequencing input was PBMCs or T cells enriched from blood (not recorded which). The receptor was isolated from a man between 25 and 39 years old who had recovered from COVID-19. The gene calls are TRBV28 and TRBJ2-3; possibly TRBD2 for D (5 bases). The CDR3: CATGGTRRTDTQYF. CDR3 DNA: TGTGCCACCGGAGGTACCAGACGCACAGATACGCAGTATTTT.